Listed here are 7 T cell receptor beta chains from one sample, sequenced in a study of blood T cell repertoires in COVID-19. Profiling relied on immunoSEQ multiplex PCR, and the TCRdb table lists in-frame clones only, not all of them. The profile covers roughly 500,000 clones, with 70% to 90% appearing a single time and 3.2% taken by the ten largest. Sequencing used peripheral blood. These receptors were taken from a human donor in a cohort sampled during active COVID-19.

Ten or more counts support this clone. The V call is TRBV11-3, the J call TRBJ2-2; tentative D call: TRBD1 (6 bases). CDR3 size: 14 residues. V was pared by 4 bases and J by 7 bases, with 13 bases between. Germline loops: CDR1 SGHNT, CDR2 YENEEA. DNA for the CDR3: TGTGCCAGCAGCTCCTTGGGGGCTGGCGGGGAGCTGTTTTTT. Its protein is CASSSLGAGGELFF.

The gene calls are TRBV4-3 and TRBJ2-3; 8 nucleotides line up with TRBD2. V lost 1 base, J lost 0 bases, and 0 bases stayed unmatched. The germline V gene has CDR1 LGHNA and CDR2 YSLEER. The CDR3 covers 15 residues. The CDR3 DNA reads as TGCGCCAGCAGCCAAGTAGCGGGAAGCACAGATACGCAGTATTTT. Translating it yields CASSQVAGSTDTQYF.

V and J are TRBV24-1 and TRBJ1-6; 9 bases fit TRBD1. The germline CDR1 and CDR2 sequences are KGHDR and SFDVKD. The length of the CDR3 is 18 residues. After removal of 0 bases from V and 9 bases from J, the junction contained 11 bases not matched to a gene. The CDR3 coding sequence is TGTGCCACCAGTGATTTGCAAAGGGGGACAGGGAGTAGTTCACCCCTCCACTTT. Translation gives CATSDLQRGTGSSSPLHF.

This clone was detected a few times. The chain joins TRBV25-1 to TRBJ1-1; TRBD1 matches 7 bases. V lost 4 bases, J lost 5 bases, and 4 bases stayed unmatched. The CDR3 length is 13 residues. Germline CDR1 MGHDK, CDR2 SYGVNS. CDR3 sequence reads: CASSAQGRTEAFF. In nucleotides, the CDR3 is TGTGCCAGCAGTGCACAGGGGAGGACTGAAGCTTTCTTT.

The J gene is TRBJ2-1, the V gene TRBV20-1; no clear D gene. Germline lookup yields CDR1 DFQATT and CDR2 SNEGSKA (reference sequence). Trimming cost V 2 bases and J 7 bases, with 6 bases left between them. The CDR3 is made up of 11 amino acids. CDR3 loop: CSARRVNEQFF. The CDR3 DNA sequence: TGCAGTGCTAGAAGAGTTAATGAGCAGTTCTTC.

The chain joins TRBV25-1 to TRBJ1-4; 8 bases match TRBD1. CDR1 is MGHDK, CDR2 SYGVNS, per germline. V dropped 11 bases and J dropped 7; count of bases not matched to a gene: 15. The CDR3 sequence is 15 residues long. The DNA of the CDR3 is TGTGCCTTGGGAGGAATTACAGGGGGTACTGAAAAACTGTTTTTT. Its translation: CALGGITGGTEKLFF.

The chain joins TRBV29-1 to TRBJ1-1; D may be TRBD1 (5 bases). Trimming cost V 4 bases and J 5 bases, with 14 bases left between them. The CDR3 has 13 residues. Germline V gives CDR1 SQVTM, CDR2 ANQGSEA. CDR3 coding DNA: TGCAGCGTTGTCATGGGCCAGGGAACTGAAGCTTTCTTT. It is translated as CSVVMGQGTEAFF.